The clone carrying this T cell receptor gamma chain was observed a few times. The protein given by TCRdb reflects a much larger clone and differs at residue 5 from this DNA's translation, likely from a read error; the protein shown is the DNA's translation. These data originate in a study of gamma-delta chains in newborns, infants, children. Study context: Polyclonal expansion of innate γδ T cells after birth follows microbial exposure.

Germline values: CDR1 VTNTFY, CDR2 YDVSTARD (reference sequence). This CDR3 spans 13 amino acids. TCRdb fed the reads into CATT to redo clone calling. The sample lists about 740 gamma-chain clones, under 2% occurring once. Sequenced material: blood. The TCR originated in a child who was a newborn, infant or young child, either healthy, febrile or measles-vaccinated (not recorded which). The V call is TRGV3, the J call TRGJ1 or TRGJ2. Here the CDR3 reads CATWGRLPNKKLF. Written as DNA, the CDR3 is TGTGCCACCTGGGGCAGGCTTCCGAATAAGAAACTCTTT.